The source of this T cell receptor beta chain is a study of early T cells in non-severe SARS-CoV-2 infection. Study details: Chains stayed unpaired after sequencing of bulk RNA from unsorted whole blood. Overall study results and limits: VDJdb matching, biased toward anti-spike CD8 responses, missed private and CD4 specificities.

This clonotype has more than one count but fewer than ten. No antigen is known for it. This CDR3 has 15 residues. Tagging with unique molecular identifiers was applied to individual cDNA molecules. TCRdb recomputed calls from the 5' RACE reads with MiXCR, one row per CDR3 protein. The sample carries more than 60,000 distinct CDR3 sequences, over 10% recorded once. The genes are TRBV21-1 and TRBJ2-7; TRBD1 is the table's D call, not checked against the DNA. TRBV21-1 is a listed pseudogene. Sequencing was performed on whole blood, taken at baseline. This receptor was taken from an adult who was a healthcare worker with PCR-confirmed SARS-CoV-2 infection or an uninfected control (not recorded which). The CDR3 region is CASSGRGQAPYEQYF. The CDR3 region has the DNA TGTGCCAGCAGCGGGCGCGGACAGGCCCCCTACGAGCAGTACTTC.